This entry is about one T cell receptor (beta chain). The entry originates in a study of blood T cell repertoires in COVID-19. The data were produced by immunoSEQ multiplex PCR, yet TCRdb's version contains in-frame clones alone and is incomplete. Here the sample spans a few hundred thousand clones, 88% being singletons. V was pared by 7 bases and J by 3 bases, with 6 bases of the junction left unmatched. This CDR3 region has 15 residues. Germline V gene sequence: CDR1 SEHNR, CDR2 FQNEAQ (reference sequence). This TCR derives from a woman between 35 and 50 years old who had recovered from COVID-19. The gene calls are TRBV7-9 and TRBJ2-1; 10 bases fit TRBD2. Sample: peripheral blood. CDR3 bases: TGTGCCAGCACCCATTTAGCGGGGGGCTACAATGAGCAGTTCTTC. This codes for CASTHLAGGYNEQFF.